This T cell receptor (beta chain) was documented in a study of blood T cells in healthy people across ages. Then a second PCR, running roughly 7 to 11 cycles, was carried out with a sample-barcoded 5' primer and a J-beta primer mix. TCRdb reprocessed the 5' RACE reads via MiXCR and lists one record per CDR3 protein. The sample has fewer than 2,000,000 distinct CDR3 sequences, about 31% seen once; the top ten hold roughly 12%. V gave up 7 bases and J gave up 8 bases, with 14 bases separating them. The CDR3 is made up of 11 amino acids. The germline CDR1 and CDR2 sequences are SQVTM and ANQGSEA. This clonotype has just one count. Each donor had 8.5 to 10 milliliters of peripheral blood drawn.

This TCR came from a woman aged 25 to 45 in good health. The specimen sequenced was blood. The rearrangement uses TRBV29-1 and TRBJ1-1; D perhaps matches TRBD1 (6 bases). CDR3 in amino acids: CSAVGQTEAFF. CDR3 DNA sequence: TGCAGCGCCGTTGGACAGACCGAAGCTTTCTTT.